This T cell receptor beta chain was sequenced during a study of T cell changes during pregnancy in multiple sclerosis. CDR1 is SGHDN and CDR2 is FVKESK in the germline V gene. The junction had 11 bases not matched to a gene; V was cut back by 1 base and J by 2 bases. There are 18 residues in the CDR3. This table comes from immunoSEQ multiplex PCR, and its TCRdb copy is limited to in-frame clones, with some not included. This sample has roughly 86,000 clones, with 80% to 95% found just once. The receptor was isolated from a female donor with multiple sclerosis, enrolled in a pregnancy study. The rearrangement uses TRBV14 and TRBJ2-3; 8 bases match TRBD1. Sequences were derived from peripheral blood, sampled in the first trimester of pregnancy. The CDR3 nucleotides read TGTGCCAGCAGCCAAGGCAGCCCAGGGGGCGAGTTCACAGATACGCAGTATTTT. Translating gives CASSQGSPGGEFTDTQYF.